One and the same sample provided the 16 T cell receptor beta chains below, sequenced in a study of shared clonotypes between healthy human individuals. Method: immunoSEQ multiplex PCR; TCRdb's copy keeps in-frame clones and lacks some. The sample consists of more than 450,000 clones, 79% of them appearing once. Sequenced material: PBMCs. These receptors were taken from a woman in her thirties or forties in good health. Some clones in this sample may be carry-over from other donors' samples.

The sample holds one count of this clone. The J gene is TRBJ2-3, the V gene TRBV9, with 8 positions matching TRBD2. V lost 0 bases and J lost 1; bases outside the gene matches: 10. The V gene's germline CDR1 is SGDLS and CDR2 YYNGEE. The CDR3 has 18 amino acids. The CDR3 coding sequence is TGTGCCAGCAGCGTAGCTCCGGGAGGGCCCGGGGGCACAGATACGCAGTATTTT. Its protein product is CASSVAPGGPGGTDTQYF. Drawing the rest from reference TRBV9 and TRBJ2-3, the complete variable domain is DSGVTQTPKHLITATGQRVTLRCSPRSGDLSVYWYQQSLDQGLQFLIQYYNGEERAKGNILERFSAQQFPDLHSELNLSSLELGDSALYFCASSVAPGGPGGTDTQYFGPGTRLTVL.

The V call is TRBV10-3, the J call TRBJ2-7, with a possible D match to TRBD2 (6 bases). V gave up 6 bases and J gave up 3 bases, with 18 bases separating them. The CDR3 consists of 15 residues. From germline, CDR1 is ENHRY and CDR2 SYGVKD. The CDR3 nucleotides are TGTGCCATCAGCCCCCTCGGGGGAAGCGACTACGAGCAGTACTTC. This codes for CAISPLGGSDYEQYF.

The genes are TRBV7-3 and TRBJ1-1; no firm D call. This CDR3 contains 14 residues. The germline V gene has CDR1 SGHTA and CDR2 FQGTGA. Trimming cost V 1 base and J 1 base, with 7 bases left between them. The CDR3 here is CASSLSSGNTEAFF. CDR3 DNA: TGTGCCAGCAGCTTAAGCTCAGGGAACACTGAAGCTTTCTTT.

This clone has at least ten counts. Other DNA sequences in the same sample also yield this CDR3. CDR3 nucleotide sequence: TGTGCCAGCAGCCTGGGACTAGCGGGAGGGTCCGGGGAGCTGTTTTTT. Protein product: CASSLGLAGGSGELFF. The chain is built from TRBV7-3 and TRBJ2-2; 16 nucleotides agree with TRBD2. Trimming at V came to 5 bases and at J to 6 bases, leaving 3 bases not matched to a gene. The CDR3 runs 16 residues. Germline V CDR1 and CDR2: SGHTA, FQGTGA.

This clone was seen once. The V call is TRBV6-5, the J call TRBJ2-1; 10 bases are shared with TRBD1. With V trimmed by 4 bases and J by 12 bases, 12 bases remained unmatched. CDR3 length equals 15 residues. CDR1 MNHEY and CDR2 SVGAGI come from the germline V gene. The chain's CDR3 is CASSSDRGGLVGQFF. The CDR3 region has the DNA TGTGCCAGCAGTTCGGACAGGGGGGGGCTTGTTGGGCAGTTCTTC.

Remarks on this clone: Within the sample, other DNA sequences also encode this same CDR3. This rearrangement joins TRBV19 to TRBJ2-2; 8 nucleotides align to TRBD1. The V and J ends lost 5 bases and 3 bases, in that order; junction bases with no gene match: 5. Germline loops: CDR1 LNHDA, CDR2 SQIVND (reference sequence). The CDR3 has 15 residues. Here the CDR3 reads CASSRQGADTGELFF. CDR3 coding DNA: TGTGCCAGTAGTCGGCAGGGGGCAGACACCGGGGAGCTGTTTTTT.

The J gene is TRBJ2-2, the V gene TRBV29-1; 8 nucleotides align to TRBD1. In germline, CDR1 is SQVTM, CDR2 ANQGSEA. This CDR3 has 14 residues. J lost 6 bases, V lost 6 bases, and 9 bases had no gene match. CDR3 sequence reads: CSVEPQGQAGELFF. CDR3 sequence (DNA): TGCAGCGTCGAGCCGCAGGGACAGGCCGGGGAGCTGTTTTTT.

This clone was detected once. V gene TRBV21-1 combines with J gene TRBJ1-1; the D segment call TRBD1 is taken from the table without a DNA check. TRBV21-1 is reported as a pseudogene. The CDR3 covers 17 residues. CDR3 sequence: CASSKSGGRRGDTEAFF. The CDR3 DNA reads TGTGCCAGCAGCAAATCAGGGGGGCGCAGGGGGGACACTGAAGCTTTCTTT.

The table lists this clone with a count of one. This chain uses TRBV19 with TRBJ2-7, with 11 bases fitting TRBD2. V was pared by 4 bases and J by 1 base, with 9 bases of the junction left unmatched. Germline CDR1 LNHDA, CDR2 SQIVND (reference sequence). The CDR3 has 17 amino acids. The chain's CDR3 is CASSRTSGSGISYEQYF. The DNA of the CDR3 is TGTGCCAGTAGTAGAACTAGCGGGAGCGGAATATCCTACGAGCAGTACTTC. The whole variable domain, remainder taken from reference TRBV19 and TRBJ2-7, is DGGITQSPKYLFRKEGQNVTLSCEQNLNHDAMYWYRQDPGQGLRLIYYSQIVNDFQKGDIAEGYSVSREKKESFPLTVTSAQKNPTAFYLCASSRTSGSGISYEQYFGPGTRLTVT.

This clone is a singleton in its sample. This chain links TRBV18 with TRBJ2-7; 10 positions agree with TRBD2. Germline lookup yields CDR1 KGHSH and CDR2 LQKENI. The CDR3 is 15 residues long. J gave up 3 bases and V 3 bases, and 5 bases lay outside the gene matches. CDR3 amino acids: CASSPRAGGIYEQYF. The CDR3 DNA follows: TGTGCCAGCTCACCTCGAGCGGGAGGGATCTACGAGCAGTACTTC. The full variable domain, rest sourced from reference TRBV18 and TRBJ2-7, is NAGVMQNPRHLVRRRGQEARLRCSPMKGHSHVYWYRQLPEEGLKFMVYLQKENIIDESGMPKERFSAEFPKEGPSILRIQQVVRGDSAAYFCASSPRAGGIYEQYFGPGTRLTVT.

V and J are TRBV5-1 and TRBJ2-3, with D possibly matching TRBD1 (5 bases). Trimming removed 2 bases from V and 6 bases from J, with 22 bases in between. Germline CDR1 and CDR2: SGHRS and YFSETQ. The CDR3 length is 17 residues. CDR3 region: CASSFTVTGPRLDTQYF. CDR3 nucleotides: TGCGCCAGCAGCTTTACGGTTACAGGTCCCCGACTGGATACGCAGTATTTT.

This chain uses TRBV2 with TRBJ2-7, with 9 bases matching TRBD1. Trimming at V came to 5 bases and at J to 7 bases, leaving 3 bases not matched to a gene. The CDR3 has 12 amino acids. CDR1 and CDR2 from the germline V gene are SNHLY and FYNNEI. The CDR3 protein is CASSKDRGEQYF. In DNA form, the CDR3 reads TGTGCCAGCAGTAAAGACAGGGGGGAGCAGTACTTC.

V usage is TRBV30 and J usage is TRBJ2-4; 9 bases match TRBD1. After removal of 1 base from V and 0 bases from J, the junction contained 16 bases not matched to a gene. Germline lookup yields CDR1 GTSNPN and CDR2 SVGIG (reference sequence). CDR3 size: 20 residues. CDR3 DNA sequence: TGTGCCTGGAGTGCAACATCATTACGGACAGGGGATTTAGCCAAAAACATTCAGTACTTC. Amino acid sequence: CAWSATSLRTGDLAKNIQYF.

The gene calls are TRBV6-1 and TRBJ1-5; unclear D gene. CDR3 length: 10 amino acids. Germline lookup yields CDR1 MNHNS and CDR2 SASEGT. The V end was cut by 6 bases, the J end by 3 bases, with 0 bases between. The CDR3 protein is CASSNQPQHF. The DNA for the CDR3 is TGTGCCAGCAGCAATCAGCCCCAGCATTTT.

With regard to this clone: The junction departs from the called germline gene at one end, perhaps through a read error. The genes are TRBV18 and TRBJ1-1; D not resolved. Germline lookup yields CDR1 KGHSH and CDR2 LQKENI. The CDR3 is made up of 14 amino acids. The CDR3 loop is CSSSPNEKNTEAFF. The CDR3 DNA follows: TGTTCCAGCTCTCCCAACGAAAAGAACACTGAAGCTTTCTTT.

The V call is TRBV5-4, the J call TRBJ2-7, with 7 bases that match TRBD1. The CDR3 totals 13 residues. V lost 0 bases to trimming and J lost 5 bases; unmatched junction nucleotides: 2. CDR1 and CDR2 (germline): SGHNT, YYREEE (reference sequence). CDR3 nucleotide sequence: TGTGCCAGCAGCTTGGCAGGGGGTAACGAGCAGTACTTC. It is translated as CASSLAGGNEQYF.